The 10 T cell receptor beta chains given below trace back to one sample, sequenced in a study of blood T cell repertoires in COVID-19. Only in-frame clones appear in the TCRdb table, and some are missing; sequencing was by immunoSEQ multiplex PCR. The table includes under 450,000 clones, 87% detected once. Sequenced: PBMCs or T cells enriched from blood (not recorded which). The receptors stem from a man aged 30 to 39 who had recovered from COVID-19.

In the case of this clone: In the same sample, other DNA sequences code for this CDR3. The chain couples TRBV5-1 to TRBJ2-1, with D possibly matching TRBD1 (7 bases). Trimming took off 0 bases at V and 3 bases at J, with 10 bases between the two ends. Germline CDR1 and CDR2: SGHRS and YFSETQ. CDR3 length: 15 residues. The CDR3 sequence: CASSLGQGGYNEQFF. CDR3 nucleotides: TGCGCCAGCAGCTTGGGTCAGGGGGGCTACAATGAGCAGTTCTTC.

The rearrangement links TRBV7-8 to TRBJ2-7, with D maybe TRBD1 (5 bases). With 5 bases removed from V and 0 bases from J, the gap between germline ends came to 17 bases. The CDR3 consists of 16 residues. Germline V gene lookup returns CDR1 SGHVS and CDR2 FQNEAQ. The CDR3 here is CASSLLRSGISYEQYF. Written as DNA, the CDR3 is TGTGCCAGCAGCCTGCTCCGGTCAGGGATCTCCTACGAGCAGTACTTC.

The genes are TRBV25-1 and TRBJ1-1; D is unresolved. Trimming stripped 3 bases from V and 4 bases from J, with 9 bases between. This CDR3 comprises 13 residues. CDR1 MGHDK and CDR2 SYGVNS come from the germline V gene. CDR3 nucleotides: TGTGCCAGCAGTGATACACTACTCACTGAAGCTTTCTTT. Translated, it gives CASSDTLLTEAFF. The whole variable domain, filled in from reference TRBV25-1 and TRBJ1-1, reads EADIYQTPRYLVIGTGKKITLECSQTMGHDKMYWYQQDPGMELHLIHYSYGVNSTEKGDLSSESTVSRIRTEHFPLTLESARPSHTSQYLCASSDTLLTEAFFGQGTRLTVV.

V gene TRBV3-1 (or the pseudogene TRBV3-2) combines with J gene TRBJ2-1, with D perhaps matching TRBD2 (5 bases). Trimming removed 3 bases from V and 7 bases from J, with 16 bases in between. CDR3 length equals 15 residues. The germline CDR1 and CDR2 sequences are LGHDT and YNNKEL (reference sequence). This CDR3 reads CASSQTLAGGNEQFF. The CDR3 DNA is TGTGCCAGCAGCCAGACGCTGGCGGGTGGGAATGAGCAGTTCTTC.

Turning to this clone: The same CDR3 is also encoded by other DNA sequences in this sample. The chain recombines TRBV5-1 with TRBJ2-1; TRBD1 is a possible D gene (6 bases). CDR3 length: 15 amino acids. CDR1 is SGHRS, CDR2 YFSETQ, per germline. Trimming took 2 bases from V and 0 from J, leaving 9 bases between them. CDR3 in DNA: TGCGCCAGCAGCTTAGGGGGAAGCTCCTACAATGAGCAGTTCTTC. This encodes CASSLGGSSYNEQFF.

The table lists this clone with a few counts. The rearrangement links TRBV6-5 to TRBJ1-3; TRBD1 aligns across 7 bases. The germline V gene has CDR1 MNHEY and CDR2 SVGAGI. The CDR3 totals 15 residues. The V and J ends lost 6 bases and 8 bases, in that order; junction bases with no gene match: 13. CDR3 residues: CASSKGQAAADTIYF. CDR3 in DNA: TGTGCCAGCAGCAAAGGACAGGCGGCCGCGGACACCATATATTTT.

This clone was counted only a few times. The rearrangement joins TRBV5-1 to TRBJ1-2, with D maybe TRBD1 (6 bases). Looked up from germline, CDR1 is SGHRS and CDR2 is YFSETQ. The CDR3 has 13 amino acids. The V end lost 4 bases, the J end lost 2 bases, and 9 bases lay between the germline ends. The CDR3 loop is CASSVTGNYGYTF. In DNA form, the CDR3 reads TGCGCCAGCAGCGTGACAGGAAACTATGGCTACACCTTC.

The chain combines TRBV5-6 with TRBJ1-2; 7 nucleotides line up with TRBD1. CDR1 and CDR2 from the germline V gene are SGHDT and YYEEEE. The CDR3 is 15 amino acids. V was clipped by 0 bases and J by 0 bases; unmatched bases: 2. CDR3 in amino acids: CASSLGQGANYGYTF. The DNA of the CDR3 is TGTGCCAGCAGCTTGGGACAGGGCGCTAACTATGGCTACACCTTC.

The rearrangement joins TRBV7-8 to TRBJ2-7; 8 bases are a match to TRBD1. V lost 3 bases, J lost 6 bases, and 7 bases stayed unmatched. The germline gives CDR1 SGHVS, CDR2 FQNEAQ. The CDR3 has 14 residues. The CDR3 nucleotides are TGTGCCAGCAGCTTGGACAGGGCGGTAGGCGAGCAGTACTTC. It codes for CASSLDRAVGEQYF.

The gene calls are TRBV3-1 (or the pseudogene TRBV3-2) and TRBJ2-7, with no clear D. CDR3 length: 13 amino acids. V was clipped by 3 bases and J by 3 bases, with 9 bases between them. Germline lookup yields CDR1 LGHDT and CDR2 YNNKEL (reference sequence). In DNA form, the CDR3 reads TGTGCCAGCAGCCAGCAGGTTTTCTACGAGCAGTACTTC. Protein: CASSQQVFYEQYF.